This passage covers 19 T cell receptor beta chains from one sample sequenced in a study of human T cells and chemical hapten exposure. In TCRdb, the RACE reads were re-called with MiXCR into one record per CDR3 protein. The table has about 350,000 distinct CDR3 sequences, around 6% seen once; the top ten hold around 6%. The time point was: patch test 2, 6 weeks after DPC sensitization. Treatment here: therapeutic diphenylcyclopropenone sensitization with weekly scalp DPC. Sequenced material: whole blood, taken in connection with sensitization to the hapten diphenylcyclopropenone (DPC). Receptors were obtained from a woman between 18 and 30 years old with alopecia areata. Some clones in this sample may be carry-over from other donors' samples.

This clonotype appeared a few times. Written as DNA, the CDR3 is TGTGCCAGCAGCCAAGCCCGGACGGAGCAGTACTTC. Translating it yields CASSQARTEQYF. This chain uses TRBV7-9 with TRBJ2-7; D is undetermined. The CDR3 extends over 12 amino acids. V was pared by 5 bases and J by 7 bases, with 12 bases between. The germline V gene has CDR1 SEHNR and CDR2 FQNEAQ (reference sequence).

This clonotype was counted a few times. The chain has TRBV27 and TRBJ2-7; 8 nucleotides line up with TRBD1. The CDR3 consists of 13 residues. With V trimmed by 6 bases and J by 3 bases, 4 bases remained unmatched. Per the germline V gene, CDR1 is MNHEY and CDR2 is SMNVEV (reference sequence). The CDR3 sequence: CASSLTGDYEQYF. CDR3 DNA sequence: TGTGCCAGCAGCCTGACAGGGGACTACGAGCAGTACTTC.

The CDR3 sequence is CASSLEGGLRSPLHF. In nucleotides, the CDR3 is TGTGCCAGCAGCTTAGAAGGGGGCCTTCGTTCACCCCTCCACTTT. This rearrangement joins TRBV13 to TRBJ1-6; 7 bases map to TRBD1. This CDR3 is built from 15 residues. CDR1 is PRHDT, CDR2 FYEKMQ, per germline (reference sequence). J was trimmed by 9 bases and V by 1 base; bases with no gene match: 6.

This clonotype showed up just a few times. The genes are TRBV27 and TRBJ1-1; TRBD1 matches 10 bases. From germline, CDR1 is MNHEY and CDR2 SMNVEV (reference sequence). V lost 5 bases, J lost 7 bases, and 7 bases stayed unmatched. The length of the CDR3 is 14 residues. The DNA of the CDR3 is TGTGCCAGCAGTCTTGGGACAGGGGTTTTTGAAGCTTTCTTT. This gives the protein CASSLGTGVFEAFF.

This clonotype has at least ten counts. The rearrangement links TRBV7-2 to TRBJ2-3; D is perhaps TRBD2 (5 bases). This CDR3 region has 16 residues. Germline lookup yields CDR1 SGHTA and CDR2 FQGNSA. Between the trimmed V and J ends, which lost 5 bases and 1 base, there was a span of 16 bases. The CDR3 protein is CASSVEQAAGTDTQYF. DNA for the CDR3: TGTGCCAGCAGCGTCGAGCAAGCGGCTGGCACAGATACGCAGTATTTT.

This clonotype has ten or more counts. The rearrangement joins TRBV9 to TRBJ1-5; D call uncertain. Between the trimmed V and J ends, which lost 0 bases and 1 base, there was a span of 11 bases. From germline, CDR1 is SGDLS and CDR2 YYNGEE. The CDR3 is 16 residues long. The CDR3, as DNA: TGTGCCAGCAGCGTAGGCCCCGATATCAGCAATCAGCCCCAGCATTTT. Translation gives CASSVGPDISNQPQHF.

Concerning this clonotype itself: A junction boundary mismatches the germline segment, possibly from a read error. The chain is built from TRBV5-1 and TRBJ2-2; 11 bases line up with TRBD2. This CDR3 has 15 residues. Germline CDR1 reads SGHRS; CDR2 reads YFSETQ. In nucleotides, the CDR3 is TGCGCCAGCAGCACAGGACTAGCGGGCACCGGGGAGCTGTATTTT. This codes for CASSTGLAGTGELYF.

The chain has TRBV10-3 and TRBJ1-2, with a possible D match to TRBD1 (5 bases). From germline, CDR1 is ENHRY and CDR2 SYGVKD. Trimming removed 2 bases from V and 2 bases from J, with 15 bases in between. The CDR3 has 16 residues. The CDR3 here is CAISEPWQGINYGYTF. CDR3 DNA sequence: TGTGCCATCAGTGAGCCATGGCAGGGCATCAACTATGGCTACACCTTC.

The chain uses TRBV3-1 and TRBJ2-1, with TRBD2 matching 13 bases. Germline CDR1 and CDR2: LGHDT and YNNKEL (reference sequence). The junction had 11 bases not matched to a gene; V was cut back by 1 base and J by 5 bases. CDR3 length: 19 residues. The CDR3 DNA sequence: TGTGCCAGCAGCCAAGGAATAATTACTAGCGGGGGGGAAAACAATGAGCAGTTCTTC. Encoded protein: CASSQGIITSGGENNEQFF.

This clonotype was detected many times. The CDR3 spells CATSSLVVRAEAFF. CDR3 bases: TGTGCCACCAGCTCCTTGGTGGTTAGGGCTGAAGCTTTCTTT. V and J are TRBV15 and TRBJ1-1; D is unclear. There are 14 residues in the CDR3. V lost 5 bases and J 6 bases, leaving 16 bases between the germline ends. In germline, CDR1 is LNHNV, CDR2 YYDKDF (reference sequence).

V and J are TRBV6-4 and TRBJ2-1; D is possibly TRBD1 (5 bases). In germline, CDR1 is MRHNA, CDR2 SNTAGT. The V and J ends lost 2 bases and 5 bases respectively, with 7 bases between them. This CDR3 comprises 13 residues. CDR3 nucleotide sequence: TGTGCCAGCAGTGACGACAGTCACAATGAGCAGTTCTTC. This gives the protein CASSDDSHNEQFF.

The V gene is TRBV5-1, the J gene TRBJ2-3; TRBD1 matches 8 bases. This CDR3 has 15 residues. Germline CDR1 reads SGHRS; CDR2 reads YFSETQ. The junction had 11 bases not matched to a gene; V was cut back by 5 bases and J by 6 bases. CDR3 nucleotides: TGCGCCAGCAGGTCCCGGGACAGGTATTCGGATACGCAGTATTTT. Protein product: CASRSRDRYSDTQYF.

This clonotype was seen more than once but under ten times. The gene calls are TRBV4-3 and TRBJ1-4; the D is unclear. There are 16 residues in the CDR3. Germline CDR1 is LGHNA and CDR2 is YSLEER. V shed 0 bases and J shed 7 bases, with 15 bases lying between them. Here the CDR3 DNA reads TGCGCCAGCAGCCAAGATCTTACGGTACGCAGTGAAAAACTGTTTTTT. Amino acids: CASSQDLTVRSEKLFF.

This rearrangement joins TRBV20-1 to TRBJ2-7, with TRBD1 matching over 7 bases. The CDR3 totals 13 residues. Unmatched junction bases numbered 2, after V lost 1 base and J lost 2 bases. The germline V gene has CDR1 DFQATT and CDR2 SNEGSKA (reference sequence). The CDR3 is CSARVGTAYEQYF. In DNA, the CDR3 is TGCAGTGCTAGAGTTGGGACAGCCTACGAGCAGTACTTC.

Worth noting for this clonotype: A much larger clone differs by one base, so this may be a read error. The gene calls are TRBV9 and TRBJ2-1, with D unresolved. Germline assignment: CDR1 SGDLS and CDR2 YYNGEE. The CDR3 is 12 amino acids. V was clipped by 0 bases and J by 4 bases, with 2 bases between them. The CDR3 DNA reads as TGTGCCAGCAGCGTAGGGTACAATGAGCAGTTCTTC. It is translated as CASSVGYNEQFF.

This clonotype was observed many times. The J gene is TRBJ2-4, the V gene TRBV20-1, with 16 nucleotides matching TRBD2. The CDR3 is 17 residues long. Germline values: CDR1 DFQATT, CDR2 SNEGSKA (reference sequence). Trimming cost V 6 bases and J 0 bases; bases outside gene matches: 5. The DNA of the CDR3 is TGCAGTGCAGACGGGACTAGCGGGGGGGTAGCCAAAAACATTCAGTACTTC. Translation: CSADGTSGGVAKNIQYF.

In its sample, this clonotype was seen a few times. The rearrangement uses TRBV11-1 and TRBJ2-1; 8 bases match TRBD2. V gave up 1 base and J gave up 5 bases; unmatched junction bases: 7. Per the germline V gene, CDR1 is SGHAT and CDR2 is FQDESV (reference sequence). CDR3 length: 16 amino acids. CDR3 region: CASSLVGGGPNNEQFF. Here the CDR3 DNA reads TGTGCCAGCAGCTTAGTCGGCGGGGGGCCAAACAATGAGCAGTTCTTC.

The chain recombines TRBV24-1 with TRBJ2-5; D might be TRBD1 or TRBD2, each matching 5 bases. Trimming pared 3 bases from V and 1 base from J, leaving 17 bases between. Per germline, CDR1 KGHDR and CDR2 SFDVKD. The CDR3 is made up of 17 amino acids. The CDR3 region is CATSDHPRAGSQETQYF. DNA for the CDR3: TGTGCCACCAGTGATCACCCGAGGGCAGGGTCCCAAGAGACCCAGTACTTC.

This clonotype has at least ten counts. V gene TRBV3-1 combines with J gene TRBJ1-1; D unresolved. Germline V gene sequence: CDR1 LGHDT, CDR2 YNNKEL (reference sequence). The V and J ends lost 4 bases and 4 bases respectively, with 7 bases between them. This CDR3 comprises 12 residues. CDR3 nucleotides: TGTGCCAGCAGCCGGGGTAGCACTGAAGCTTTCTTT. It translates to CASSRGSTEAFF.